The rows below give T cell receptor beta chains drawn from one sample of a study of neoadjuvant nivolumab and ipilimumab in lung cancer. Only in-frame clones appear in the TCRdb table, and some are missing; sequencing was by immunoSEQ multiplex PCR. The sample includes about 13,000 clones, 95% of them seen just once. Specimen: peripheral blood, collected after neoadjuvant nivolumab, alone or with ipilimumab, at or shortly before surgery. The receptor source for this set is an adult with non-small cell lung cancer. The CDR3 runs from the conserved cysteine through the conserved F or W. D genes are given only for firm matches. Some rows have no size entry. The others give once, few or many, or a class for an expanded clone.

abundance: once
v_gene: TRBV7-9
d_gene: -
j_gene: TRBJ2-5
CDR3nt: TGTGCCAGCAGCAATGGGGGCGGAGGGCAAGAGACCCAGTACTTC
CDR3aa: CASSNGGGGQETQYF

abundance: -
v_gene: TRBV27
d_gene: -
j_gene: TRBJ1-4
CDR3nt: TGTGCCAGCAGGCCCGAGAGACAAGCTCTTAATGAAAAACTGTTTTTT
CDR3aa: CASRPERQALNEKLFF

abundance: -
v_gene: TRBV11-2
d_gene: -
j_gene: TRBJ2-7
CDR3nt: TGTGCCAGCAGCTGGGCCGACGGGGTGAACGAGCAGTACTTC
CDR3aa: CASSWADGVNEQYF

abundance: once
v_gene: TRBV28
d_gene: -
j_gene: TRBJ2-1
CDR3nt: TGTGCCAGCAGTTTGGTTTCGCTACGCTTCGGTAATGAGCAGTTCTTC
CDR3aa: CASSLVSLRFGNEQFF

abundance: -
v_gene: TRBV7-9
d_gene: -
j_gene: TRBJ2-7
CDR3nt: TGTGCCAGCAGCCTCAGGCCGGGTCTGGAGCAGTACTTC
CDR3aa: CASSLRPGLEQYF

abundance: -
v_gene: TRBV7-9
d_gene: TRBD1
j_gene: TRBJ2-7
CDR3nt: TGTGCCAGCAGCCCAGGGGGCGACGAGCAGTACTTC
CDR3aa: CASSPGGDEQYF

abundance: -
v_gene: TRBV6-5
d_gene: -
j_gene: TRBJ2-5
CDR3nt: TGTGCCAGCAGTCCCCCTTCGTGGGAGACCCAGTACTTC
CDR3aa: CASSPPSWETQYF

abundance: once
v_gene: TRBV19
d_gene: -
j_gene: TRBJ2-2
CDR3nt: TGTGCCAGTAGGGTGAGGGAAACCGGGGAGCTGTTTTTT
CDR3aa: CASRVRETGELFF

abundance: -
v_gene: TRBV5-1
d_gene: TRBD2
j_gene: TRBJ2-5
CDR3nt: TGCGCCAGCAGTCTGGGAGGGCTAGGGATAGAGACCCAGTACTTC
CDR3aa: CASSLGGLGIETQYF

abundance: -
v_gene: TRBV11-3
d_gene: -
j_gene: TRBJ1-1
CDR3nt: TGTGCCAGCAGCTCTTATAACACTGAAGCTTTCTTT
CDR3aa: CASSSYNTEAFF

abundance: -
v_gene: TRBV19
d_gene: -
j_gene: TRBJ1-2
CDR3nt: TGTGCCAGTAGTGCATCACAGGGCCCCTATGGCTACACCTTC
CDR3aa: CASSASQGPYGYTF

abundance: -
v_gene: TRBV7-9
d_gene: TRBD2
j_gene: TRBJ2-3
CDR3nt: TGTGCCAGCGATCGGGCTTATAGCGGGAAGGATACGCAGTATTTT
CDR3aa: CASDRAYSGKDTQYF

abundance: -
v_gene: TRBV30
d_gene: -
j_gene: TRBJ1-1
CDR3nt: TGTGCCTGGAAGGTACAGTTGAACACTGAAGCTTTCTTT
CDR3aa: CAWKVQLNTEAFF

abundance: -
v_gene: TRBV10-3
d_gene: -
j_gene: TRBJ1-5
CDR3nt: TGTGCCATCAGTCAGGGGAGCGATCAGCCCCAGCATTTT
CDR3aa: CAISQGSDQPQHF

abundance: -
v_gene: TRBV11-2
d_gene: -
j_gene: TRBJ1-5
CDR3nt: TGTGCCAGCAGCCCGGGGGAGGGGAGGAGTCAGCCCCAGCATTTT
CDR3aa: CASSPGEGRSQPQHF

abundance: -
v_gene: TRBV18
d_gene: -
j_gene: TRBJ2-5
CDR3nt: TGTGCCAGCTACACCACTCGGGAGCAAGAGACCCAGTACTTC
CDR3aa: CASYTTREQETQYF

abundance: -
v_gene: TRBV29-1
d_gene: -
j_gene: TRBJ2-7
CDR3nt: TGCAGCGTTGAAGATCCGGCAGGATTAACCTCCTACGAGCAGTACTTC
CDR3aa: CSVEDPAGLTSYEQYF

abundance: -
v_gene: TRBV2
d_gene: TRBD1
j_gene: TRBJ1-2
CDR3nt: TGTGCCAGCAGCGGGGGCGGGACAGGGGGCTCTGGCTACACCTTC
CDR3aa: CASSGGGTGGSGYTF

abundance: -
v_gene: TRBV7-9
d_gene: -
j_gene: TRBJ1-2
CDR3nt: TGTGCCAGCAGCGTCAGTGGGGAAGGCAACTATGGCTACACCTTC
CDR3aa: CASSVSGEGNYGYTF

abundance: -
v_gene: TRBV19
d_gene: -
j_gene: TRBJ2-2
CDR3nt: TGTGCCAGTAGCAAGACAGGAGTGGGCACCGGGGAGCTGTTTTTT
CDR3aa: CASSKTGVGTGELFF

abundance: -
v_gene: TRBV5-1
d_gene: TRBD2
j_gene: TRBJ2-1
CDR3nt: TGCGCCAGCAGCTTGTTCGCTAGCGGTTACAATGAGCAGTTCTTC
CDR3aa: CASSLFASGYNEQFF

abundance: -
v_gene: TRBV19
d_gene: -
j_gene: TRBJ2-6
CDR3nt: TGTGCCAGTAGTGCCACGAACGCAGGGGCTGGGGCCAACGTCCTGACTTTC
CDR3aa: CASSATNAGAGANVLTF

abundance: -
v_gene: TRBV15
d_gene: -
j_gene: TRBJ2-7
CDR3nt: TGTGCCACCAGCAGAACTACCGACGGTTCCTACGAGCAGTACTTC
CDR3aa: CATSRTTDGSYEQYF

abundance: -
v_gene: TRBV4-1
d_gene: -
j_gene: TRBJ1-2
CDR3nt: TGCGCCAGCAGCCAAGACCCCCTGAATCGGGGCTACACCTTC
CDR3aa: CASSQDPLNRGYTF

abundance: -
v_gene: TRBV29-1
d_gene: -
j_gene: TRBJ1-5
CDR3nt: TGCAGCGTTCAGGAGGGGCAGATCAATCAGCCCCAGCATTTT
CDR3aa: CSVQEGQINQPQHF

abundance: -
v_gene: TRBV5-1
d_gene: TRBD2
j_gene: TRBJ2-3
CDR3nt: TGCGCCAGCAGCTATGCGGGAGGGTTAACAGATACGCAGTATTTT
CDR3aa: CASSYAGGLTDTQYF

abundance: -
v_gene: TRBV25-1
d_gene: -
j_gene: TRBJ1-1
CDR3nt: TGTGCCAGCAGTGAAGGTGAAGCTTTCTTT
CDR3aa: CASSEGEAFF

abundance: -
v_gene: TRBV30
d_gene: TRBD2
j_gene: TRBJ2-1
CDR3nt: TGTGCCTGGACCAGACTAGCGGGAGGTCTCCGGGGTGTAATCGCCAATGAGCAGTTCTTC
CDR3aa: CAWTRLAGGLRGVIANEQFF

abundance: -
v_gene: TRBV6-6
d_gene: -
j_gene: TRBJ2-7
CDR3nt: TGTGCCAGCAGTTACTCGGAGGGGCGTCTCTACGAGCAGTACTTC
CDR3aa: CASSYSEGRLYEQYF

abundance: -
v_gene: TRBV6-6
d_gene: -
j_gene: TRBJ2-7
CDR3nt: TGTGCCAGCAGTCATGGTTTGAACGAGCAGTACTTC
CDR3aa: CASSHGLNEQYF

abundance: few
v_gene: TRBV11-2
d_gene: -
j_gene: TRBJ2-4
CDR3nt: TGTGCCAGCAGCACTAGACTAACCCAAAACATTCAGTACTTC
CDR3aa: CASSTRLTQNIQYF

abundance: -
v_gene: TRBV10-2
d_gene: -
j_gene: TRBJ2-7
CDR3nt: TGCGCCAGCAGTTCTGCGTCCTACGAGCAGTACTTC
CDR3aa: CASSSASYEQYF

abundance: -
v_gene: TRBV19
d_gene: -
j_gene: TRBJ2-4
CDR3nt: TGTGCCAGTAGCCTTCGCGCGCAGATAGCCAAAAACATTCAGTACTTC
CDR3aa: CASSLRAQIAKNIQYF

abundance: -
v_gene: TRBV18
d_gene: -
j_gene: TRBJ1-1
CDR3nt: TGTGCCAGCTCACCACCCTCTCGGGGAGATGAAGCTTTCTTT
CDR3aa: CASSPPSRGDEAFF

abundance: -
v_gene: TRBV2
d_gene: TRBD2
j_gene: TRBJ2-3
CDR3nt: TGTGCCAGCAGTGGGCTAGCGGGGATCACAGATACGCAGTATTTT
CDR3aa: CASSGLAGITDTQYF

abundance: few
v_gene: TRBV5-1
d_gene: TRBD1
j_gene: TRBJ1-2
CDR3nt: TGCGCCAGCAGCCCCGAGGGACAGGGACCCTATGGCTACACCTTC
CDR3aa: CASSPEGQGPYGYTF

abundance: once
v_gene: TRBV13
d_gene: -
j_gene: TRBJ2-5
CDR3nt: TGTGCCAGCAGCTTAGGAGATGGGGAACAAGAGACCCAGTACTTC
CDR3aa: CASSLGDGEQETQYF

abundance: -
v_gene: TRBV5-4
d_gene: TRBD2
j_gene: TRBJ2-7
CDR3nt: TGTGCCACCCACTGGACGGGGGGAGGCTCCTACGAGCAGTACTTC
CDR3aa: CATHWTGGGSYEQYF

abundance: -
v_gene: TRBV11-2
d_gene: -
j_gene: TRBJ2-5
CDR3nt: TGTGCCAGCAGCTTAGGGGGGGACCAGTACTTC
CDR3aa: CASSLGGDQYF

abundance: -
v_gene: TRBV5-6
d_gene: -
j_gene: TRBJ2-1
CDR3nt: TGTGCCAGCAGCTTGGCGGGACTGGACAATGAGCAGTTCTTC
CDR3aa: CASSLAGLDNEQFF

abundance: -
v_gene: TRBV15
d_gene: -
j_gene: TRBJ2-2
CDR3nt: TGTGCCACCAGCAGAGATACGGAAAACACCGGGGAGCTGTTTTTT
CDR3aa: CATSRDTENTGELFF

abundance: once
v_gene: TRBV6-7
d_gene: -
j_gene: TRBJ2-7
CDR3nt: TGTGCCAGCAGTAGCTATGAAGGAGCGGACTTAGGGGACTCCTACGAGCAGTACTTC
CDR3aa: CASSSYEGADLGDSYEQYF

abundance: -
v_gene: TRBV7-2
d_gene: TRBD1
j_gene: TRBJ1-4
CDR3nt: TGTGCCAGCAGCAGATTGACAGGGGGCGGTGAAAAACTGTTTTTT
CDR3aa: CASSRLTGGGEKLFF

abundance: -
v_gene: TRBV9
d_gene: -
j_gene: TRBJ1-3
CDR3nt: TGTGCCAGCAGCGTTTCGGACGCCGGAAACACCATATATTTT
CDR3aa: CASSVSDAGNTIYF

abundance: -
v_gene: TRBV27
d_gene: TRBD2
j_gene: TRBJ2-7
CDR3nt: TGTGCCAGCAGGGGACTAGCGGGAGTTGCCCCCTACGAGCAGTACTTC
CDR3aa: CASRGLAGVAPYEQYF

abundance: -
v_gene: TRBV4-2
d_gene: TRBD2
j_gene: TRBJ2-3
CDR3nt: TGTGCCAGCAGCCGGGCACTAGCGGAGTCTGCAGATACGCAGTATTTT
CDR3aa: CASSRALAESADTQYF

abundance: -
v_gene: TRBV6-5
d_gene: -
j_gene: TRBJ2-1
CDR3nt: TGTGCCAGCAGTTACTCGCACTTCTCTAATGACGGGCAGTTCTTC
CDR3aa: CASSYSHFSNDGQFF

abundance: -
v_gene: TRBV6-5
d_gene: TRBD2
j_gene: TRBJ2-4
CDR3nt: TGTGCCAGCAGTCGGTTTGGCGGGAGGGGAGACATTCAGTACTTC
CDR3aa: CASSRFGGRGDIQYF

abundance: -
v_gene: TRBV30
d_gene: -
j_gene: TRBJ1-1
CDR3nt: TGTGCCTGGAGATTAAGGAAAGCTTTCTTT
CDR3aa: CAWRLRKAFF

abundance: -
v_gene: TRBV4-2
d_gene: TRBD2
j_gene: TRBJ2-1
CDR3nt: TGTGCCAGCAGCCAAAGGGAGGGCCGTATGGATGAGCAGTTCTTC
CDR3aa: CASSQREGRMDEQFF

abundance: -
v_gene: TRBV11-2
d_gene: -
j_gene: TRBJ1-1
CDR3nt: TGTGCCAGCAGCCGCTCGGGGCCTGAAGCTTTCTTT
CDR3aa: CASSRSGPEAFF